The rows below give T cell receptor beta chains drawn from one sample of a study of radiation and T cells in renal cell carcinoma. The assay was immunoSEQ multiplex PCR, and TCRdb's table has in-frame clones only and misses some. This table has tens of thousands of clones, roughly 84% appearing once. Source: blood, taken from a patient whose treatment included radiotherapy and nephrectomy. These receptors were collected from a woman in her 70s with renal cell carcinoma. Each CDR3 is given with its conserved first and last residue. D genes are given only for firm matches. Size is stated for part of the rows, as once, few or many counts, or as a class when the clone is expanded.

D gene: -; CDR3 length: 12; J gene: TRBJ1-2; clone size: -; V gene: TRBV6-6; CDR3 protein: CASSPQGDGYTF; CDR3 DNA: TGTGCCAGCAGTCCACAGGGAGATGGCTACACCTTC
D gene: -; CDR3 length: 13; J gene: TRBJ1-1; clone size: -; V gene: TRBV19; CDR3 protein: CASSIQVLAEAFF; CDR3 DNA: TGTGCCAGTAGTATTCAGGTGCTGGCTGAAGCTTTCTTT
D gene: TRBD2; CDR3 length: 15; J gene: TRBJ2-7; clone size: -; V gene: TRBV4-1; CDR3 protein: CASSHSSGKYYEQYF; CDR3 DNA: TGCGCCAGCAGCCATTCTAGCGGGAAGTACTACGAGCAGTACTTC
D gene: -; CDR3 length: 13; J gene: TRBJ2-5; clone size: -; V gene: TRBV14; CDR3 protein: CASSQHLQETQYF; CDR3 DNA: TGTGCCAGCAGCCAACATCTCCAAGAGACCCAGTACTTC
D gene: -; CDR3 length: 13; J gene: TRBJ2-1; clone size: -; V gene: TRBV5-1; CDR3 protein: CASSLRQPNEQFF; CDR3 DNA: TGCGCCAGCAGCTTACGACAGCCCAATGAGCAGTTCTTC
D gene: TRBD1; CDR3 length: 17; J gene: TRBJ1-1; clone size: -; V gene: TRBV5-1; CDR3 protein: CASSWGGDRVMNTEAFF; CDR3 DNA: TGCGCCAGCAGCTGGGGTGGGGACAGGGTCATGAACACTGAAGCTTTCTTT
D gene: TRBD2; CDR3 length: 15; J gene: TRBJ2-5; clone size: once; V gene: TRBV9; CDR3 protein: CASSGTSGGEETQYF; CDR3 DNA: TGTGCCAGCAGCGGGACTAGCGGGGGGGAAGAGACCCAGTACTTC
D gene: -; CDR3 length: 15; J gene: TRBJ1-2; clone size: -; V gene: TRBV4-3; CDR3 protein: CASSQELPAGYGYTF; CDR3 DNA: TGCGCCAGCAGCCAAGAACTTCCAGCAGGGTACGGCTACACCTTC
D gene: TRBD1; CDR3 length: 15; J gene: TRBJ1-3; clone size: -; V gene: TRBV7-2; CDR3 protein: CASSFIQGAGNTIYF; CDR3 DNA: TGTGCCAGCAGCTTTATCCAGGGGGCTGGAAACACCATATATTTT
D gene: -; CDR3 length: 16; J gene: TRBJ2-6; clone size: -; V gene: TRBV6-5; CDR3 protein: CASSYRQDSGANVLTF; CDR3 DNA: TGTGCCAGCAGTTACCGACAGGACTCTGGGGCCAACGTCCTGACTTTC
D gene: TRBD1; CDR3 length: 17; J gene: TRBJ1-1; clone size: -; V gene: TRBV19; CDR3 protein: CASSIVWDRGPGTEAFF; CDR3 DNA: TGTGCCAGTAGTATAGTTTGGGACAGGGGGCCGGGCACTGAAGCTTTCTTT
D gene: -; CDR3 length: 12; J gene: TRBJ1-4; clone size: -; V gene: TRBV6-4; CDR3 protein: CASSRTNEKLFF; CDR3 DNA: TGTGCCAGCAGCAGAACTAATGAAAAACTGTTTTTT
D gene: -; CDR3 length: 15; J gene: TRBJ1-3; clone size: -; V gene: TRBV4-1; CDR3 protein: CASSQMEISGNTIYF; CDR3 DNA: TGCGCCAGCAGCCAAATGGAAATCTCTGGAAACACCATATATTTT
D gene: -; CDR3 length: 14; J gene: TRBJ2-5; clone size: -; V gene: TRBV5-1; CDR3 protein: CASSREGGLETQYF; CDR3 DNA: TGCGCCAGCAGCCGTGAGGGGGGGCTGGAGACCCAGTACTTC
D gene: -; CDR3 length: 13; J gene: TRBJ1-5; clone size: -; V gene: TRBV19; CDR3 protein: CASSPGGNQPQHF; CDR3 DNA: TGTGCCAGTAGCCCGGGGGGCAATCAGCCCCAGCATTTT
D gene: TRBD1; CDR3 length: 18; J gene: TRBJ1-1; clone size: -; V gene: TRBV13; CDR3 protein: CASSQYPPGQGTNTEAFF; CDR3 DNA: TGTGCCAGCAGTCAATACCCTCCAGGACAGGGTACGAACACTGAAGCTTTCTTT
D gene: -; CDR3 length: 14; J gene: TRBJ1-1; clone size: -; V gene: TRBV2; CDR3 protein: CASSPNNANTEAFF; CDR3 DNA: TGTGCCAGCTCGCCGAACAATGCGAACACTGAAGCTTTCTTT
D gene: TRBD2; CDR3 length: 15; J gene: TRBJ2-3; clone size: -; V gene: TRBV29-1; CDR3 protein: CSVDRLAGGTDTQYF; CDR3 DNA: TGCAGCGTTGATAGGCTAGCGGGGGGAACAGATACGCAGTATTTT
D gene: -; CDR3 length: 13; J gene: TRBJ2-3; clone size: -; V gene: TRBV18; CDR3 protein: CASSPPGADTQYF; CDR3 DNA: TGTGCCAGCTCACCACCGGGGGCAGATACGCAGTATTTT
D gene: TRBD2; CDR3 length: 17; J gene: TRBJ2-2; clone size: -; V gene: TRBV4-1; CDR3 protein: CASSQDPSGLNTGELFF; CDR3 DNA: TGCGCCAGCAGCCAAGATCCTAGCGGATTAAACACCGGGGAGCTGTTTTTT
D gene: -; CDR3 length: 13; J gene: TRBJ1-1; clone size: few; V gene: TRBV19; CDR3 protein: CASSIGWNTEAFF; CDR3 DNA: TGTGCCAGTAGTATTGGGTGGAACACTGAAGCTTTCTTT
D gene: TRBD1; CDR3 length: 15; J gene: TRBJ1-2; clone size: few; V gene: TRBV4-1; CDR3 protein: CASSPTRTGDYGYTF; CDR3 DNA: TGCGCCAGCAGCCCTACTAGGACAGGGGACTATGGCTACACCTTC
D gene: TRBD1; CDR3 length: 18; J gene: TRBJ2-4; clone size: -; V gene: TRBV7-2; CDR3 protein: CASSLHTPGQGVGNIQYF; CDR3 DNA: TGTGCCAGCAGCTTACACACACCGGGACAGGGGGTCGGGAACATTCAGTACTTC
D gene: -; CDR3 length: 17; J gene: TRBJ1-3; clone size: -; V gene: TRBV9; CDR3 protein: CASSVAWSNPSGNTIYF; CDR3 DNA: TGTGCCAGCAGCGTAGCCTGGAGTAATCCCTCTGGAAACACCATATATTTT
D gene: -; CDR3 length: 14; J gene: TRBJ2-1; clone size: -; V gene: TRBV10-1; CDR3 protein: CASSGLSSYNEQFF; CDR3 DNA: TGCGCCAGCAGTGGACTTAGCTCCTACAATGAGCAGTTCTTC
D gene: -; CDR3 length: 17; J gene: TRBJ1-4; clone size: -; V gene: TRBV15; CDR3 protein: CATSSRRRGTTNEKLFF; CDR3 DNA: TGTGCCACCAGCTCACGGAGGAGGGGGACAACTAATGAAAAACTGTTTTTT
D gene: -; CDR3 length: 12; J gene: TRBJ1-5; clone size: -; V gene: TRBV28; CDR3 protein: CASSKGFQPQHF; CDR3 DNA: TGTGCCAGCAGTAAAGGGTTTCAGCCCCAGCATTTT
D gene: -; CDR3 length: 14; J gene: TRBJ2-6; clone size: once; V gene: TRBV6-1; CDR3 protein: CASTGTRGANVLTF; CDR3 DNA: TGTGCCAGCACCGGGACACGCGGGGCCAACGTCCTGACTTTC
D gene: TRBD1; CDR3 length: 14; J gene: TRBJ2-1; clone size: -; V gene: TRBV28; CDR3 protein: CASSSGQAYNEQFF; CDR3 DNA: TGTGCCAGCAGTTCGGGACAGGCTTACAATGAGCAGTTCTTC
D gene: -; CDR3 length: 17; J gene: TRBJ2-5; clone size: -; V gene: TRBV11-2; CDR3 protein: CASSFNGPGGGYETQYF; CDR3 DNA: TGTGCCAGCAGCTTCAACGGTCCAGGGGGGGGCTATGAGACCCAGTACTTC
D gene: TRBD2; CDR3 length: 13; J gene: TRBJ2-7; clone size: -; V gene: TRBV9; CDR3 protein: CASSAGLENEQYF; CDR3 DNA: TGTGCCAGCAGCGCGGGACTAGAAAACGAGCAGTACTTC
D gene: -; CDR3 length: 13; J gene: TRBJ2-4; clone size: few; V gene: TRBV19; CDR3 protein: CASSAGRAGIQYF; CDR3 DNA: TGTGCCAGTAGTGCGGGACGGGCGGGCATTCAGTACTTC
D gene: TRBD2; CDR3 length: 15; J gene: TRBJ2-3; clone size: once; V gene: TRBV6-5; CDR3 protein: CASSLTSGKENTQYF; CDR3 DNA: TGTGCCAGCAGCCTTACTAGCGGGAAGGAAAATACGCAGTATTTT
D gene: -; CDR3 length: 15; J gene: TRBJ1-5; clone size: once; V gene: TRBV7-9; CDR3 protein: CASSLEGESTQPQHF; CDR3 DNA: TGTGCCAGCAGCCTAGAGGGGGAATCTACTCAGCCCCAGCATTTT
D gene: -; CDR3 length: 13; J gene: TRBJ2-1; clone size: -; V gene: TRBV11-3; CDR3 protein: CASSLWRGNEQFF; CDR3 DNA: TGTGCCAGCAGTCTTTGGAGGGGCAATGAGCAGTTCTTC
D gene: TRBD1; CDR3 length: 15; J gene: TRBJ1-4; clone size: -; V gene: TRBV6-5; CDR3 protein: CASSSRGTGFEKLFF; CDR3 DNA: TGTGCCAGCAGTTCCCGGGGGACAGGGTTTGAAAAACTGTTTTTT
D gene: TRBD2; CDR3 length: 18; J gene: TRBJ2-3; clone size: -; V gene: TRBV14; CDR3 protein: CASSQEVLAGGSTDTQYF; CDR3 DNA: TGTGCCAGCAGCCAAGAAGTATTGGCGGGAGGCTCCACAGATACGCAGTATTTT
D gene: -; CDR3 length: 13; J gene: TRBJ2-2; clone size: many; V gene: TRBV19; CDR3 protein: CASREGNTGELFF; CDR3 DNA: TGTGCCAGTAGAGAGGGAAACACCGGGGAGCTGTTTTTT
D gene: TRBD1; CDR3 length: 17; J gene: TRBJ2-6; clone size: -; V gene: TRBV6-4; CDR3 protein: CASSEQGGPSGANVLTF; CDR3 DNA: TGTGCCAGCAGTGAACAGGGGGGCCCCTCTGGGGCCAACGTCCTGACTTTC
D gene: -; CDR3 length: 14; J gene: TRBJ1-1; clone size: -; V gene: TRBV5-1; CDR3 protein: CASSLEEQGTEAFF; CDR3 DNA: TGCGCCAGCAGCTTGGAGGAACAGGGAACTGAAGCTTTCTTT
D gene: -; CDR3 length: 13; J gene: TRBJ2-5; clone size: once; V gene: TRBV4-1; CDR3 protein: CASSQVLGETQYF; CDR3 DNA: TGCGCCAGCAGCCAAGTTTTAGGAGAGACCCAGTACTTC
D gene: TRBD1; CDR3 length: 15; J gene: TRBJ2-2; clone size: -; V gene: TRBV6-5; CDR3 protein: CASRGQGANTGELFF; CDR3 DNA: TGTGCCAGCAGGGGACAGGGGGCGAACACCGGGGAGCTGTTTTTT
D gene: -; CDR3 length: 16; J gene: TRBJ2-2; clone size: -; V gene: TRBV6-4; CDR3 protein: CASSDSGTPGAGELFF; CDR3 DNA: TGTGCCAGCAGTGACTCCGGGACACCCGGGGCCGGGGAGCTGTTTTTT
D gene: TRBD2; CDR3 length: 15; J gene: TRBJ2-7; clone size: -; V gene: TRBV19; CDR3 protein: CASSLTTSGSYEQYF; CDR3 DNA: TGTGCCAGTAGTTTAACGACTAGCGGATCCTACGAGCAGTACTTC
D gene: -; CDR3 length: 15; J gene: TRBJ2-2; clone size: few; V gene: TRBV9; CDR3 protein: CASSVERYNTGELFF; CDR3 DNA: TGTGCCAGCAGCGTAGAGCGGTACAACACCGGGGAGCTGTTTTTT
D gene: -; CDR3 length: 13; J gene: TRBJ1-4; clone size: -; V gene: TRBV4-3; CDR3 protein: CASSQDRMEKLFF; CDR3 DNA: TGCGCCAGCAGCCAGGATAGAATGGAGAAACTGTTTTTT
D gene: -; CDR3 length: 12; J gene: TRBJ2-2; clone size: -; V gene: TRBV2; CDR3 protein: CASSGGTGELFF; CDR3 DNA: TGTGCCAGCAGTGGAGGAACCGGGGAGCTGTTTTTT
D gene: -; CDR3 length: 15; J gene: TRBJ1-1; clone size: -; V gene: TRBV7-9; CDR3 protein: CASTTGRGMETEAFF; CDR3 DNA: TGTGCCAGCACCACGGGGAGGGGGATGGAGACTGAAGCTTTCTTT